This TCR beta chain was retrieved from a study of blood T cell repertoires in COVID-19. Germline CDR1 reads SGHTA; CDR2 reads FQGNSA. The CDR3 has 17 amino acids. V shed 5 bases and J 0 bases; nucleotides not matched to a gene: 6. Authors' analysis steps: Amplification with reference gene primers provided the estimates of nucleated cell counts. Clones were sequenced by immunoSEQ multiplex PCR, and TCRdb holds only the in-frame ones, with some missing. V and J calls plus clone size are reproduced from that table; the DNA served to infer D and trimming. The data hold around 700,000 clones, with 75% to 90% observed a single time.

This TCR was sampled from a woman in her late teens or twenties with acute or convalescent COVID-19. The rearrangement joins TRBV7-2 to TRBJ2-1; 11 bases fit TRBD2. The sample taken for sequencing was peripheral blood. The CDR3 loop is CASSPHGTSGSYNEQFF. In DNA form, the CDR3 reads TGTGCCAGCAGCCCACATGGGACTAGCGGCTCCTACAATGAGCAGTTCTTC.